The 15 T cell receptor beta chains reported below all come from one sample, sequenced in a study of tumor and adjacent non-tumor tissue in lung cancer. TCRbeta libraries were built with three rounds of nested PCR, modified from ARM-PCR. TCRdb independently ran MiXCR on the multiplex PCR reads; one entry per CDR3 protein. This table has 68,000 or so distinct CDR3 sequences, roughly 60% appearing once. This sample's RNA came from whole unsorted tissue. What was sequenced was lung tumor tissue. Receptors were obtained from a man aged 45-60 years with non-small cell lung cancer.

Points on this clonotype: This could be a read error, since a much larger clone is one nucleotide away. The CDR3 is CASGSSESVSQYF. The CDR3 DNA reads as TGCGCCAGCGGGTCTAGCGAGAGCGTTTCGCAGTACTTC. The V gene is TRBV10-2, the J gene TRBJ2-7; tentatively, D is TRBD2 (6 bases). Germline lookup yields CDR1 WSHSY and CDR2 SAAADI. The CDR3 is made up of 13 amino acids. V lost 8 bases, J lost 9 bases, and 20 bases lay in between.

To note about this clonotype: One end of the junction does not line up with germline, which may come from a read error. V usage is TRBV11-2 and J usage is TRBJ2-1; 10 nucleotides agree with TRBD1. The CDR3 covers 12 residues. In germline, CDR1 is SGHAT, CDR2 FQNNGV. In DNA form, the CDR3 reads TGCGCCAGCAGCCTACGGGACAGGGGCGGGTTCTTC. As protein: CASSLRDRGGFF.

The chain has TRBV6-5 and TRBJ1-2, with a possible D match to TRBD1 (6 bases). The CDR3 runs 15 residues. Germline V lookup: CDR1 MNHEY, CDR2 SVGAGI. Deletions cut 0 bases from V and 3 bases from J, with 11 bases between. The CDR3 loop is CASSYSGAVDYGYTF. The CDR3 nucleotides read TGTGCCAGCAGTTACTCGGGGGCCGTCGACTATGGCTACACCTTC.

Concerning this clonotype itself: At one of its ends the junction is not consistent with the germline gene, which may arise from a read error. This chain joins TRBV11-2 and TRBJ2-1; TRBD2 is a possible D gene (5 bases). Germline loops: CDR1 SGHAT, CDR2 FQNNGV. The CDR3 totals 14 residues. CDR3 residues: CVSSGARGGSEQFF. The DNA of the CDR3 is TGTGTCAGCAGCGGTGCCCGGGGTGGTAGTGAGCAGTTCTTC.

As regards this clonotype: At one boundary the junction diverges from the germline segment, which might be a read error. The chain uses TRBV6-5 and TRBJ2-1; TRBD1 matches 8 bases. CDR1 and CDR2 from the germline V gene are MNHEY and SVGAGI. This CDR3 comprises 14 residues. In nucleotides, the CDR3 is TGTGCCAGCAGTTTCACAGGGGGTTACAGTGAGCAGTTCTTC. As protein: CASSFTGGYSEQFF.

A word on this clonotype: Possible read error: a much larger clone is one base away. V usage is TRBV5-1 and J usage is TRBJ2-2, with TRBD2 identical over 13 bases. Germline CDR1 SGHRS, CDR2 YFSETQ. CDR3 length equals 17 residues. The V and J ends lost 3 bases and 3 bases, in that order; junction bases with no gene match: 5. This chain's CDR3 is CASSWTSGSPDTGELFF. DNA for the CDR3: TGCGCCAGCAGCTGGACTAGCGGGAGCCCAGACACCGGGGAGCTGTTTTTT.

This clonotype was seen a few times. The rearrangement links TRBV28 to TRBJ1-5; 10 bases match TRBD1. J lost 5 bases, V lost 10 bases, and 5 bases had no gene match. Germline lookup yields CDR1 MDHEN and CDR2 SYDVKM. This CDR3 is built from 13 residues. CDR3: CANRTGGHQPQHF. The CDR3, as DNA: TGTGCCAACAGGACAGGGGGTCATCAGCCCCAGCATTTT.

As concerns this clonotype: Since a much larger clone is just one base distant, this may be a read error. Here the CDR3 omits its conserved ending phenylalanine or tryptophan, so a read error is the likely source. J is TRBJ2-1 and V is TRBV28, with unresolved D. The V end was cut by 3 bases, the J end by 5 bases, with 14 bases between. Germline V lookup: CDR1 MDHEN, CDR2 SYDVKM. The CDR3 sequence is 15 residues long. CDR3 sequence: CASSFGSPKDNEQFL. The DNA of the CDR3 is TGTGCCAGCAGTTTTGGGTCCCCGAAGGACAATGAGCAGTTCTTA.

Worth noting for this clonotype: One end of the junction fails to match germline, which may point to a read error. The chain couples TRBV11-2 to TRBJ2-2; the D gene is possibly TRBD2 (6 bases). Germline loops: CDR1 SGHAT, CDR2 FQNNGV. The CDR3 sequence is 15 residues long. For the CDR3, the DNA is TGTGCCAGTAGCAATCATCTATGGGAGGCCGGGGAACTGTTTTTT. Encoded protein: CASSNHLWEAGELFF.

About this clonotype: One end of the junction is discordant with germline, which a read error may explain. J is TRBJ2-5 and V is TRBV11-2; D is perhaps TRBD2 (6 bases). Germline V CDR1 and CDR2: SGHAT, FQNNGV. This CDR3 has 15 amino acids. This CDR3 reads CASSSIWGVAETRYF. As DNA, the CDR3 is TGTGCCAGCAGCTCCATCTGGGGGGTGGCAGAGACCCGGTACTTC.

This clonotype has just a few counts. This chain joins TRBV29-1 and TRBJ2-2; no definite D call. Trimming took 7 bases from V and 9 from J, leaving 18 bases between them. CDR3 length: 13 residues. Looked up from germline, CDR1 is SQVTM and CDR2 is ANQGSEA. CDR3 protein: CSATTLVARELFF. Written as DNA, the CDR3 is TGCAGCGCCACTACCTTAGTCGCCAGGGAGCTGTTTTTT.

In this sample, this clonotype turned up many times. This sequence joins TRBV10-3 and TRBJ1-5; no definite D call. Trimming left V 6 bases short and J 4 bases short, with 10 bases between. Germline-derived CDR1 and CDR2 are ENHRY and SYGVKD. The CDR3 extends over 13 amino acids. The CDR3 loop is CAIRGSDNQPQHF. CDR3 in DNA: TGTGCCATCAGAGGGTCAGATAATCAGCCCCAGCATTTT.

This clonotype has a handful of counts. A clone one base away is much larger, so this may be a read error. The gene calls are TRBV12-3 or TRBV12-4 and TRBJ1-1, with a tentative D call TRBD1 (5 bases). The CDR3 extends over 11 amino acids. Here the CDR3 reads CASSLGTEASF. CDR3 coding DNA: TGTGCCAGCAGTCTGGGGACTGAAGCTTCCTTT.

This clonotype was seen a handful of times. One end of the junction is discordant with germline, which a read error may explain. This chain uses TRBV30 with TRBJ1-1; D is unclear. The length of the CDR3 is 13 residues. Germline assignment: CDR1 GTSNPN and CDR2 SVGIG (reference sequence). The CDR3 DNA is TGTTCCTGGTCCGGGTCCCGAGGGACTGAAGCTTTCTTT. Translating it yields CSWSGSRGTEAFF.

Regarding this clonotype: A read error may be the cause here, since a much bigger clone is one base away. V and J are TRBV4-1 and TRBJ2-1; D perhaps matches TRBD2 (5 bases). The germline V gene has CDR1 MGHRA and CDR2 YSYEKL. The CDR3 runs to 16 residues. This CDR3 is CASSQDRRPKNNDQFF. CDR3 DNA: TGCGCCAGCAGCCAAGATCGGAGGCCCAAAAACAATGATCAGTTCTTC.